This T cell receptor beta chain was found in a study of beta chain features in type 1 diabetes. It was one heparinised blood draw, averaging about 0.12 L, that each donor gave. Every sorted population was more than 98% pure. Every bit of the isolated RNA underwent reverse transcription, so sequencing read expressed TCRB transcripts. Repertoires were generated with immunoSEQ multiplex PCR, while TCRdb's copy carries only in-frame clones and drops some. The sample consists of under 300,000 clones, 11% of them appearing once. Points from the study as a whole: In every one of the four CD4+ subsets, TCRB CDR3s were moderately but significantly shorter in Type 1 diabetes patients.

Looked up from germline, CDR1 is SGHRS and CDR2 is YFSETQ. V lost 0 bases and J 1 base, leaving 8 bases between the germline ends. The length of the CDR3 is 15 residues. In this sample, this clone turned up a few times. As yet, its antigen is unknown. This CDR3 is also generated by other DNA sequences in the sample. What was sequenced was naive CD4+ T cells from blood. The chain uses TRBV5-1 and TRBJ2-1, with a tentative D call TRBD1 (5 bases). This receptor was obtained from a man aged 25-45 years with type 1 diabetes. Here the CDR3 reads CASSLGQGSYNEQFF. CDR3 bases: TGCGCCAGCAGCTTGGGCCAGGGATCCTACAATGAGCAGTTCTTC.